Listed below are T cell receptor beta chains from one sample, sequenced in a study of graft-versus-host responses after intestinal transplantation. Assay: immunoSEQ multiplex PCR; the TCRdb copy retains only in-frame clones and omits some. This table holds roughly 28,000 clones, roughly 87% found once. Material: PBMCs, obtained around 61 weeks after intestinal transplantation. These receptors all come from a human patient who received an intestinal transplant, so some T cells may come from the graft donor. Each CDR3 is given with its conserved first and last residue. The D gene is left open where the match is weak. Only part of the rows carry a size: once, few, many, or a class if the clone is expanded.

clone_size j_call d_call v_call cdr3_aa cdr3_nt
- TRBJ2-3 - TRBV5-1 CASSWDKSTDTQYF TGCGCCAGTTCCTGGGACAAAAGCACAGATACGCAGTATTTT
- TRBJ2-7 - TRBV30 CAWSRSYEQYF TGTGCCTGGAGCCGGAGCTACGAGCAGTACTTC
once TRBJ2-2 TRBD1 TRBV28 CASSRPQGVTGELFF TGTGCCAGCAGTCGGCCCCAGGGGGTCACCGGGGAGCTGTTTTTT
- TRBJ2-1 - TRBV6-5 CATALGGVYNEQFF TGTGCCACTGCACTCGGCGGGGTCTACAATGAGCAGTTCTTC
- TRBJ1-2 - TRBV7-9 CASSLGTYGYTF TGTGCCAGCAGCTTAGGTACCTATGGCTACACCTTC
- TRBJ2-3 - TRBV7-9 CASSFPIRGTSTDTQYF TGTGCCAGCAGCTTCCCCATCAGGGGGACTAGCACAGATACGCAGTATTTT
- TRBJ2-1 - TRBV7-2 CASSFRAGHSLF TGTGCCAGCAGCTTTAGGGCGGGTCATAGCCTCTTC
- TRBJ1-1 - TRBV2 CASSSLDSVREAFF TGTGCCAGCAGTTCCCTTGATAGTGTCCGAGAAGCTTTCTTT
- TRBJ2-4 - TRBV6-5 CASSYDRAKNIQYF TGTGCCAGCAGTTACGATCGGGCCAAAAACATTCAGTACTTC
- TRBJ1-2 - TRBV15 CATSRGGGYGYTF TGTGCCACCAGCAGAGGAGGCGGCTATGGCTACACCTTC
- TRBJ2-3 TRBD1 TRBV5-4 CASTTGMGGQGTDTQYF TGTGCCAGCACCACCGGAATGGGGGGACAGGGCACAGATACGCAGTATTTT
- TRBJ1-1 - TRBV19 CASSISDTAEAFF TGTGCCAGTAGTATCTCGGACACAGCTGAAGCTTTCTTT
- TRBJ1-1 - TRBV4-1 CASSQDPSQLVMNTEAFF TGCGCCAGCAGCCAAGACCCCTCGCAACTGGTCATGAACACTGAAGCTTTCTTT
- TRBJ2-7 - TRBV2 CASSPAYEQYF TGTGCCAGCAGTCCCGCCTACGAGCAGTACTTC
- TRBJ1-5 - TRBV10-3 CAISEPNSGQPQHF TGTGCCATCAGTGAGCCGAACAGTGGCCAGCCCCAGCATTTT
- TRBJ1-5 TRBD1 TRBV6-1 CASSGTGGNQPQHF TGTGCCAGCAGCGGGACAGGGGGCAATCAGCCCCAGCATTTT
- TRBJ2-7 - TRBV6-4 CASSDTYEQYF TGTGCCAGCAGTGACACCTACGAGCAGTACTTC
- TRBJ2-7 - TRBV2 CASSELGSYEQYF TGTGCCAGCAGTGAATTGGGCTCCTACGAGCAGTACTTC
- TRBJ1-6 - TRBV7-9 CASSLLLQRDGNSPLHF TGTGCCAGCAGCTTGTTGTTACAGCGCGATGGAAATTCACCCCTCCACTTT
- TRBJ1-1 - TRBV2 CASSVQGSTEAFF TGTGCCAGCAGTGTCCAGGGGTCTACTGAAGCTTTCTTT
- TRBJ1-2 - TRBV28 CASRDIKGYGYTF TGTGCCAGCCGGGACATAAAGGGCTATGGCTACACCTTC
- TRBJ2-2 - TRBV7-9 CASSLTTTGELFF TGTGCCAGCAGCTTAACGACGACCGGGGAGCTGTTTTTT
- TRBJ2-7 - TRBV6-1 CASSEVGFPYEQYF TGTGCCAGCAGTGAAGTAGGTTTTCCCTACGAGCAGTACTTC
- TRBJ1-5 - TRBV21-1 CASSKGGQGNQPQHF TGTGCCAGCAGCAAAGGGGGACAGGGCAATCAGCCCCAGCATTTT
- TRBJ1-2 TRBD1 TRBV4-3 CASSQGPGGYGYTF TGCGCCAGCAGCCAAGGTCCAGGGGGCTATGGCTACACCTTC
- TRBJ2-1 - TRBV5-4 CASSLRGTEYNEQFF TGTGCCAGCAGCTTGCGTGGGACTGAGTACAATGAGCAGTTCTTC
- TRBJ2-2 - TRBV5-1 CASSLDIVGELFF TGCGCCAGCAGCTTGGACATTGTCGGGGAGCTGTTTTTT
- TRBJ1-5 - TRBV7-9 CASSSSGTDSNQPQHF TGTGCCAGCAGCTCCTCCGGGACGGATAGCAATCAGCCCCAGCATTTT
- TRBJ2-7 TRBD2 TRBV7-2 CASKPGLAVYEQYF TGTGCCAGCAAACCGGGACTAGCGGTCTACGAGCAGTACTTC
- TRBJ2-7 - TRBV9 CASSERTGYPSYEQYF TGTGCCAGCAGCGAAAGAACAGGGTACCCCTCCTACGAGCAGTACTTC
- TRBJ2-1 TRBD2 TRBV28 CASSFGAGGYVDEQFF TGTGCCAGCAGTTTCGGTGCGGGGGGATATGTCGATGAGCAGTTCTTC
- TRBJ2-3 - TRBV2 CASRGYGADTQYF TGTGCCAGCCGGGGTTATGGTGCAGATACGCAGTATTTT
- TRBJ1-5 - TRBV4-3 CASSQDYRTPNQPQHF TGCGCCAGCAGCCAAGATTACAGGACCCCTAATCAGCCCCAGCATTTT
- TRBJ2-2 TRBD2 TRBV6-1 CASRAGGSGTGELFF TGTGCCAGCAGGGCGGGGGGGAGTGGGACCGGGGAGCTGTTTTTT
- TRBJ2-5 - TRBV4-1 CASSQVGRPPIKTQYF TGCGCCAGCAGCCAAGTGGGGAGACCCCCGATAAAGACCCAGTACTTC
- TRBJ2-7 - TRBV21-1 CASSKGGSSYEQYF TGTGCCAGCAGCAAAGGTGGTTCGTCTTACGAGCAGTACTTC
- TRBJ2-7 - TRBV5-1 CASSLVAVVSYEQYF TGCGCCAGCAGCTTGGTTGCAGTTGTCTCCTACGAGCAGTACTTC
- TRBJ2-2 - TRBV5-1 CASSLGSNTGELFF TGCGCCAGCAGCTTGGGCAGTAACACCGGGGAGCTGTTTTTT
- TRBJ1-1 - TRBV6-6 CASGKGELAEAFF TGTGCCAGCGGAAAGGGGGAGCTGGCTGAAGCTTTCTTT
- TRBJ2-4 TRBD2 TRBV11-2 CASSTGTSGRIAKNIQYF TGTGCCAGCAGCACGGGGACTAGCGGGAGGATAGCCAAAAACATTCAGTACTTC
- TRBJ1-2 - TRBV4-1 CASSQDGINYGYTF TGCGCCAGCAGCCAAGACGGGATTAACTATGGCTACACCTTC
- TRBJ2-5 - TRBV13 CASSLRGWGVQETQYF TGTGCCAGCAGCTTAAGGGGTTGGGGGGTCCAAGAGACCCAGTACTTC
- TRBJ2-7 - TRBV2 CASSQYEQYF TGTGCCAGCAGTCAGTACGAGCAGTACTTC
few TRBJ2-7 - TRBV5-5 CASSLAGHTSYEQYF TGTGCCAGCAGCTTGGCCGGACATACCAGCTACGAGCAGTACTTC
once TRBJ1-6 TRBD1 TRBV19 CASSQGVGSPLHF TGTGCCAGTAGTCAGGGGGTGGGTTCACCCCTCCACTTT
- TRBJ2-7 TRBD2 TRBV6-5 CATRTSVSYEQYF TGTGCCACCCGGACTAGCGTATCCTACGAGCAGTACTTC
- TRBJ2-1 TRBD2 TRBV18 CASLGLGVYEQFF TGTGCCAGCTTGGGACTAGGGGTCTATGAGCAGTTCTTC
- TRBJ1-3 - TRBV6-5 CASSYVGSSGNTIYF TGTGCCAGCAGTTACGTCGGGAGCTCTGGAAACACCATATATTTT
- TRBJ2-4 - TRBV29-1 CSVIGRNIQYF TGCAGCGTCATTGGGAGAAACATTCAGTACTTC
- TRBJ2-1 TRBD1 TRBV11-2 CAGSGTGDNEQFF TGTGCCGGGAGCGGGACAGGGGATAATGAGCAGTTCTTC
- TRBJ2-1 - TRBV7-2 CASSKISGWFSYNEQFF TGTGCCAGCAGTAAAATTTCCGGATGGTTCTCCTACAATGAGCAGTTCTTC
- TRBJ2-2 TRBD2 TRBV6-1 CASSLTSGHTGELFF TGTGCCAGCAGTCTGACTAGCGGGCATACCGGGGAGCTGTTTTTT